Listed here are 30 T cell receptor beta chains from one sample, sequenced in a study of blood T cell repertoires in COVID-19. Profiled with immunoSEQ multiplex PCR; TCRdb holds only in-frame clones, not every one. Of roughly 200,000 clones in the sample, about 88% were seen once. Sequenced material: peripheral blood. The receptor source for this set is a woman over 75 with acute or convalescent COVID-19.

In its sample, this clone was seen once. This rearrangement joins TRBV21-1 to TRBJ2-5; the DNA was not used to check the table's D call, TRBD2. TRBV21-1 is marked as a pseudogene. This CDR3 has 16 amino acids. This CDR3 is CASSQLNVVSRETQYF. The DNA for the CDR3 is TGTGCCAGCAGCCAACTAAACGTGGTATCTCGGGAGACCCAGTACTTC.

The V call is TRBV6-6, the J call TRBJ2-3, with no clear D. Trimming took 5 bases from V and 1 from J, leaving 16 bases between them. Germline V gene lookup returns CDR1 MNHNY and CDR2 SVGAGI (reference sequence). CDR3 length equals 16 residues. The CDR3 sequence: CASSPQVLVGTDTQYF. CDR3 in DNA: TGTGCCAGCAGTCCCCAGGTATTGGTCGGCACAGATACGCAGTATTTT.

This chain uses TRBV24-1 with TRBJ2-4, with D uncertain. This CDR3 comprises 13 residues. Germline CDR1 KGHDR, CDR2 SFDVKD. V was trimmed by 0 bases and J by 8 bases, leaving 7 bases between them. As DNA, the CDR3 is TGTGCCACCAGTGATTTGCAGTTCGACATTCAGTACTTC. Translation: CATSDLQFDIQYF.

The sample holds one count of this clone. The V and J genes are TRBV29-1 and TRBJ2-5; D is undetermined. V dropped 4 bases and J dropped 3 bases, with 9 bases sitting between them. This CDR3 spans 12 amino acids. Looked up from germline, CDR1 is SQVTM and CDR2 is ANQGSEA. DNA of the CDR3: TGCAGCGTTGTCTTGGCAGAAGAGACCCAGTACTTC. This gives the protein CSVVLAEETQYF.

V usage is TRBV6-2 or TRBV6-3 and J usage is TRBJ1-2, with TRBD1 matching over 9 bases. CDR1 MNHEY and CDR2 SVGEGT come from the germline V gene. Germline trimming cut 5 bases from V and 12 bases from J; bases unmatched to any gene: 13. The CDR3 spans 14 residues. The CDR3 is CASSPLRDRAEHTF. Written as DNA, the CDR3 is TGTGCCAGCAGTCCACTGAGGGACAGGGCAGAACACACCTTC.

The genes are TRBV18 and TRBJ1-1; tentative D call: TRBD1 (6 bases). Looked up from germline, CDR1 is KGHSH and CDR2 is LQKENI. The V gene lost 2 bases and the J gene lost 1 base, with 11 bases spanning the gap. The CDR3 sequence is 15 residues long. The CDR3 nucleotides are TGTGCCAGCTCACCAGGGGGCGCTCGGAACACTGAAGCTTTCTTT. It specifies CASSPGGARNTEAFF.

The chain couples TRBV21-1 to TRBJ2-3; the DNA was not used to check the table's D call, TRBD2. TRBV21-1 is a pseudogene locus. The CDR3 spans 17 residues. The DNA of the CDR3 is TGTGCCACCGAACCCTGGAGGGAGCGGAAAAACACAGATACGCAGTATTTT. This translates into CATEPWRERKNTDTQYF.

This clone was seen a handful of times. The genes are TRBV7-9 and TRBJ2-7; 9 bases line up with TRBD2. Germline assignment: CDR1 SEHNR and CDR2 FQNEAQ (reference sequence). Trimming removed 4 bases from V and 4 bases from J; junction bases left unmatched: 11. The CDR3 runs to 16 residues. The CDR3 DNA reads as TGTGCCAGCAGCTCGGATACTAGCGGGTACCTTTACGAGCAGTACTTC. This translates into CASSSDTSGYLYEQYF. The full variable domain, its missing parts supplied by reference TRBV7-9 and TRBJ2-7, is DTGVSQNPRHKITKRGQNVTFRCDPISEHNRLYWYRQTLGQGPEFLTYFQNEAQLEKSRLLSDRFSAERPKGSFSTLEIQRTEQGDSAMYLCASSSDTSGYLYEQYFGPGTRLTVT.

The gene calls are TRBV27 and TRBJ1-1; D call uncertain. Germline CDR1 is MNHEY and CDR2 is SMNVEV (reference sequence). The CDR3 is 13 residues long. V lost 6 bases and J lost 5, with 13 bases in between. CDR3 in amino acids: CASRHNGETEAFF. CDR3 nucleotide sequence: TGTGCCAGCAGGCATAACGGGGAGACTGAAGCTTTCTTT.

As DNA, the CDR3 is TGTGCCAGTAGGGACAGGGCTAGCAATCAGCCCCAGCATTTT. Amino acids: CASRDRASNQPQHF. This sequence joins TRBV19 and TRBJ1-5; 8 bases line up with TRBD1. This CDR3 comprises 14 residues. Germline V gives CDR1 LNHDA, CDR2 SQIVND (reference sequence). After removal of 6 bases from V and 0 bases from J, the junction contained 1 base not matched to a gene.

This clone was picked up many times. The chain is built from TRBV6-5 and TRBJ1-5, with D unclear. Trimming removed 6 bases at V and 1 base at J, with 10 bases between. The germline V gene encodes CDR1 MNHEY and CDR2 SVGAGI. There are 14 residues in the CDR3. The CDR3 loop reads CASRAGWSNQPQHF. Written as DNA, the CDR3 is TGTGCCAGCAGGGCGGGTTGGAGCAATCAGCCCCAGCATTTT.

For the CDR3, the DNA is TGTGCCAGCAGCGTAGGGCGGGATTCACCCCTCCACTTT. Translated: CASSVGRDSPLHF. The chain recombines TRBV9 with TRBJ1-6; D is unresolved. Trimming pared 0 bases from V and 8 bases from J, leaving 6 bases between. Germline CDR1 SGDLS, CDR2 YYNGEE. The CDR3 consists of 13 residues.

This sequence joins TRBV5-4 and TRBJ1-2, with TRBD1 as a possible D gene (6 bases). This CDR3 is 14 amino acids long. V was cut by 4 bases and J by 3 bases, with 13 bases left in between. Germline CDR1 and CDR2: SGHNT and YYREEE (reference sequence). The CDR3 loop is CASSRQVWDYGYTF. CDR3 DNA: TGTGCCAGCAGCCGACAGGTCTGGGACTATGGCTACACCTTC.

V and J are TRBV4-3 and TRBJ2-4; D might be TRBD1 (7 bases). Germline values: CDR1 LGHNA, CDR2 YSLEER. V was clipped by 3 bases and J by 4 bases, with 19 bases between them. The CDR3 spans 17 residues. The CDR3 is CASSQLNSGGMKNIQYF. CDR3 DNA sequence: TGCGCCAGCAGCCAGTTAAACTCAGGGGGGATGAAAAACATTCAGTACTTC.

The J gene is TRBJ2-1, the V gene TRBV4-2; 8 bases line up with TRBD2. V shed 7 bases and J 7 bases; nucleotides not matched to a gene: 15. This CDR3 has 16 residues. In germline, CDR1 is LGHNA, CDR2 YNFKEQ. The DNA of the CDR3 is TGTGCCAGCAACCCTCGGGGGGGGCAGGGGATAAATGAGCAGTTCTTC. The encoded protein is CASNPRGGQGINEQFF.

CDR3: CASSLGRDKNYEQYF. CDR3 in DNA: TGTGCCAGCAGCTTGGGCCGGGACAAAAACTACGAGCAGTACTTC. The rearrangement joins TRBV5-4 to TRBJ2-7, with TRBD1 as a possible D gene (6 bases). Germline CDR1 SGHNT, CDR2 YYREEE (reference sequence). Trimming cost V 0 bases and J 3 bases, with 13 bases left between them. The CDR3 totals 15 residues.

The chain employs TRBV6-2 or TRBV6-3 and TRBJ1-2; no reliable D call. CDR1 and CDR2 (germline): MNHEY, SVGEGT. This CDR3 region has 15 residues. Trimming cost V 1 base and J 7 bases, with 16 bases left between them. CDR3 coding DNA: TGTGCCAGCAGTTACTGGCCGGTTGAGGTCTTTGGCTACACCTTC. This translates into CASSYWPVEVFGYTF.

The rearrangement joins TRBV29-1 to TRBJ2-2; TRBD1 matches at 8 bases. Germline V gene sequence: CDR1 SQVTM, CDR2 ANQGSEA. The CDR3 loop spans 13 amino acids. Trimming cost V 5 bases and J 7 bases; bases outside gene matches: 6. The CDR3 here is CSVLKDRVGELFF. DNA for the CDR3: TGCAGCGTTCTAAAGGACAGGGTCGGGGAGCTGTTTTTT.

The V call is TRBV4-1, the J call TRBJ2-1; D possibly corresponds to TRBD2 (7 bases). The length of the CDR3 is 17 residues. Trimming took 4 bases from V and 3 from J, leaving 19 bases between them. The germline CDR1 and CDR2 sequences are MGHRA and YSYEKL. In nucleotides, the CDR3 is TGCGCCAGCAGCCGTGGGGGCGGGAGTAATCTCTACAATGAGCAGTTCTTC. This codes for CASSRGGGSNLYNEQFF.

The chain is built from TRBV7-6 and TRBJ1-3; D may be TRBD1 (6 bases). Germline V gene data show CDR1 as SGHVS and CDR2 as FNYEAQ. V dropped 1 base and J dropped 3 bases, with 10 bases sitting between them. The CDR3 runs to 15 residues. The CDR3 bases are TGTGCCAGCAGCTTAGGGGGACACTATGGAAACACCATATATTTT. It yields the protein CASSLGGHYGNTIYF. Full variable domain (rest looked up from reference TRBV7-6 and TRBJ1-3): GAGVSQSPRYKVTKRGQDVALRCDPISGHVSLYWYRQALGQGPEFLTYFNYEAQQDKSGLPNDRFSAERPEGSISTLTIQRTEQRDSAMYRCASSLGGHYGNTIYFGEGSWLTVV.

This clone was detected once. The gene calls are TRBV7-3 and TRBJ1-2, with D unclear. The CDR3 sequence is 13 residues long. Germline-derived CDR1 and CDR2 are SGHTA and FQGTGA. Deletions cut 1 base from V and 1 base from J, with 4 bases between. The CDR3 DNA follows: TGTGCCAGCAGCTTAAGTTATAACTATGGCTACACCTTC. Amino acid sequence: CASSLSYNYGYTF.

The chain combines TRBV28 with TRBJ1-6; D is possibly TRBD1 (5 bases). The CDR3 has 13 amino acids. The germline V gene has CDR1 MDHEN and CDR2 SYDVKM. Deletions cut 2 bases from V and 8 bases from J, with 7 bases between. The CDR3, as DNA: TGTGCCAGCAGTTTAGACAGTTATTCACCCCTCCACTTT. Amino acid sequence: CASSLDSYSPLHF.

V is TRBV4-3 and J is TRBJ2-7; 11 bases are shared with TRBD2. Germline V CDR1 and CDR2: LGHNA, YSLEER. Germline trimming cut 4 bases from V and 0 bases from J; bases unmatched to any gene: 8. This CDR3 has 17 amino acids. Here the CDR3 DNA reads TGCGCCAGCAGCCCCCGGCTAGCGGGAGGTTACTCCTACGAGCAGTACTTC. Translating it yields CASSPRLAGGYSYEQYF.

The CDR3 spells CASSLTYDLSSYNEQFF. For the CDR3, the DNA is TGTGCCAGCAGCTTAACGTATGACTTGAGCTCCTACAATGAGCAGTTCTTC. The chain has TRBV7-3 and TRBJ2-1, with unresolved D. V was clipped by 0 bases and J by 0 bases, with 12 bases between them. Germline V gene sequence: CDR1 SGHTA, CDR2 FQGTGA. The CDR3 consists of 17 residues.

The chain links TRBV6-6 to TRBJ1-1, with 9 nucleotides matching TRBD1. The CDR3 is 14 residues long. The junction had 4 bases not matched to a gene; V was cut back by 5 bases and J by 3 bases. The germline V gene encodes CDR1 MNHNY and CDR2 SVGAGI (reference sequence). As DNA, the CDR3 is TGTGCCAGCAGTGGAAGACAGGGGGACACTGAAGCTTTCTTT. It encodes CASSGRQGDTEAFF.

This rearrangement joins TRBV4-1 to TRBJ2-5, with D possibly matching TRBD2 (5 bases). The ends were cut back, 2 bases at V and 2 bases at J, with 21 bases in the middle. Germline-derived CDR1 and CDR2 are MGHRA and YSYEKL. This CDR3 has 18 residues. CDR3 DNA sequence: TGCGCCAGCAGCCAAAGGGTACGGGATCCCCCTTCGCAAGAGACCCAGTACTTC. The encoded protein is CASSQRVRDPPSQETQYF.

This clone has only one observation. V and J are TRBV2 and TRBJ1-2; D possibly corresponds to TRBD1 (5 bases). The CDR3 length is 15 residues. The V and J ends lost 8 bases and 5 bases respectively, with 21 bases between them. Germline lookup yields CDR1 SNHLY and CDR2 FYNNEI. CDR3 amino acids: CASSREGRFGYGYTF. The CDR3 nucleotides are TGTGCCAGCTCGCGGGAGGGACGTTTCGGATATGGCTACACCTTC.

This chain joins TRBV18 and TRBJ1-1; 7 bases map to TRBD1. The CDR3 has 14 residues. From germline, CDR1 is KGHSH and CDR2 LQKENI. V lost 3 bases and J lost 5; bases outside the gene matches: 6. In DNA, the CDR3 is TGTGCCAGCTCACCTGGGACAGCGTCTACTGAAGCTTTCTTT. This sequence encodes CASSPGTASTEAFF.

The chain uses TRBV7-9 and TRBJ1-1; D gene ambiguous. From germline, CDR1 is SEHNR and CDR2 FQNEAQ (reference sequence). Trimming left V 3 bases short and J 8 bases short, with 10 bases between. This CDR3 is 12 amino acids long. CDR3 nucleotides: TGTGCCAGCAGCTTGAGTAGCTGGGAAGCTTTCTTT. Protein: CASSLSSWEAFF.

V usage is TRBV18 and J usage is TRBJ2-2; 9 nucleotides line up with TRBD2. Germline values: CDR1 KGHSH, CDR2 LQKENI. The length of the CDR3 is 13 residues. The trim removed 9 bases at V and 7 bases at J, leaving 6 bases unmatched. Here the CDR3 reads CASRTSAGGELFF. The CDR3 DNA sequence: TGTGCCAGTCGGACTAGCGCGGGCGGGGAGCTGTTTTTT.